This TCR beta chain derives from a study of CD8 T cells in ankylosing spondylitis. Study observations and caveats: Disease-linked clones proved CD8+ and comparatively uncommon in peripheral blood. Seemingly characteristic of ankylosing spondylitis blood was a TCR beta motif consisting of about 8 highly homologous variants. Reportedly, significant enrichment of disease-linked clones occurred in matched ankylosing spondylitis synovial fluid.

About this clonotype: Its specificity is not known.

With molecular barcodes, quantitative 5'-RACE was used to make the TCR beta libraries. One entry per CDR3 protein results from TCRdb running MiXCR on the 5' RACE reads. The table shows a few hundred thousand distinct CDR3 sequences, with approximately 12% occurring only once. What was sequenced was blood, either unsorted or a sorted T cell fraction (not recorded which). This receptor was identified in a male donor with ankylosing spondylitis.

The DNA of the CDR3 is TGTGCCAGCAGCGCAGGGGGGCTCCTCCAGAACACCGGGGAGCTGTTTTTT. This encodes CASSAGGLLQNTGELFF. The chain employs TRBV12-3 or TRBV12-4 and TRBJ2-2, with D possibly being TRBD1 (7 bases). The CDR3 has 17 residues. With 6 bases removed from V and 1 base from J, the gap between germline ends came to 18 bases.